The rows below give T cell receptor beta chains drawn from one sample of a study of monozygotic twins with cystic fibrosis. Sequencing used immunoSEQ multiplex PCR; TCRdb keeps in-frame clones, though not all of them. The sample lists tens of thousands of clones; around 96% were seen once. The sequenced sample was blood. The receptors originated from a girl aged 2 to 10 with cystic fibrosis. CDR3s leave out the opening cysteine and the closing phenylalanine or tryptophan. A D gene is named only where the DNA matches it firmly. A row's size may be missing; if present it is once, few, many or a size class.

J	size	D	V	CDR3
TRBJ2-1	-	TRBD2	TRBV6-4	ASSEGTSGYNEQF
TRBJ2-7	-	TRBD2	TRBV7-6	ASSLGGRGYEQY
TRBJ2-1	-	-	TRBV7-9	ASSLGGSNEQF
TRBJ1-2	-	-	TRBV5-1	ASSEAPGVGYT
TRBJ2-7	-	TRBD2	TRBV7-8	ASRPSGGTYEQY
TRBJ1-1	-	-	TRBV29-1	SVRGRANTEAF
TRBJ1-1	-	-	TRBV19	ASRDRRMNTEAF
TRBJ2-1	once	TRBD2	TRBV18	ASSLGTSLEQF
TRBJ2-7	-	-	TRBV30	AWSSGFSYEQY
TRBJ2-3	-	-	TRBV18	ASSPRGSDTQY
TRBJ2-7	-	-	TRBV5-1	ASGSAGTSPYEQY
TRBJ1-2	-	TRBD1	TRBV5-4	ASSHVAGQGLHGYT
TRBJ1-2	-	-	TRBV30	AWSVTGIPYGYT
TRBJ1-1	-	TRBD1	TRBV27	ASSHRQGLNTEAF
TRBJ1-2	-	-	TRBV6-1	ALARAANYGYT
TRBJ2-5	-	-	TRBV4-2	ASSRAYPGAGETQY
TRBJ2-5	-	TRBD2	TRBV5-1	ASSLVVAGGMETQY
TRBJ2-5	-	-	TRBV7-2	ASSLRGIETQY
TRBJ2-7	-	TRBD2	TRBV19	ASSHPLLAGVGYEQY
TRBJ2-6	-	-	TRBV6-5	ASRRGISGANVLT
TRBJ2-2	-	TRBD2	TRBV10-3	AISESTSGITGELF
TRBJ1-1	once	TRBD1	TRBV5-1	ASSLVGTGNTEAF
TRBJ1-5	-	-	TRBV6-1	ASSGQPYSNQPQH
TRBJ2-5	-	TRBD2	TRBV10-3	AISEELAGYTKETQY